This T cell receptor beta chain was identified during a study of T cell changes during pregnancy in multiple sclerosis. This table comes from immunoSEQ multiplex PCR, and its TCRdb copy is limited to in-frame clones, with some not included. The sample yields approximately 93,000 clones, approximately 90% seen once. Germline CDR1 and CDR2: SGHNT and YENEEA. V gave up 5 bases and J gave up 0 bases, with 14 bases separating them. CDR3 length: 16 residues. The TCR was taken from a female donor in good health, enrolled as a control in a pregnancy study. The rearrangement links TRBV11-3 to TRBJ2-1; D is perhaps TRBD2 (6 bases). The material sequenced was peripheral blood, taken in the first trimester of pregnancy. The CDR3 loop is CASSLYGGSSYNEQFF. The CDR3, as DNA: TGTGCCAGCAGCCTATACGGGGGTAGCTCCTACAATGAGCAGTTCTTC.